What follows are 18 T cell receptor beta chains derived from one specimen sequenced in a study of blood T cells in healthy people across ages. A sample-barcoded 5' primer and a J-beta primer mix were used in a second PCR of roughly 7 to 11 cycles. One entry per CDR3 protein, called by TCRdb with MiXCR from the 5' RACE reads. The profile covers 630,000 or so distinct CDR3 sequences, with about 30% appearing a single time and 15% to 19% taken by the ten largest. The sequencing sample was made of blood. The receptors here all came from a woman of 80 years or more in good health.

V gene TRBV5-1 combines with J gene TRBJ1-1; 9 bases align to TRBD1. The CDR3 spans 13 residues. From germline, CDR1 is SGHRS and CDR2 YFSETQ. The V and J ends lost 7 bases and 5 bases, in that order; junction bases with no gene match: 6. The CDR3 DNA reads as TGCGCCAGCTGGGACAGGGAGGTTACTGAAGCTTTCTTT. Translation: CASWDREVTEAFF.

This clonotype was seen at least ten times. The V gene is TRBV7-2, the J gene TRBJ1-2, with no clear D. CDR1 and CDR2 (germline): SGHTA, FQGNSA. Trimming pared 5 bases from V and 2 bases from J, leaving 12 bases between. This CDR3 has 14 residues. DNA for the CDR3: TGTGCCAGCAGCATGGGTCCAACCAACTATGGCTACACCTTC. It encodes CASSMGPTNYGYTF.

V gene TRBV7-2 combines with J gene TRBJ2-5, with 9 bases identical to TRBD2. CDR1 is SGHTA, CDR2 FQGNSA, per germline. Trimming at V came to 5 bases and at J to 5 bases, leaving 9 bases not matched to a gene. This CDR3 contains 15 residues. CDR3 nucleotides: TGTGCCAGCAGCCCGGGGACTAGCAATCGGGAGACCCAGTACTTC. It codes for CASSPGTSNRETQYF.

Worth noting for this clonotype: A much larger clone sits a single nucleotide away, making a read error possible. The rearrangement joins TRBV12-3 or TRBV12-4 to TRBJ2-1; 9 bases are shared with TRBD2. V lost 5 bases to trimming and J lost 8 bases; unmatched junction nucleotides: 10. This CDR3 is 15 amino acids long. CDR3 sequence reads: CASSVRAGGRDEQFF. The CDR3 coding sequence is TGTGCCAGCAGTGTTCGAGCGGGGGGCCGCGATGAGCAGTTCTTC.

The table lists this clonotype with many counts. The genes are TRBV27 and TRBJ1-2; a possible D gene is TRBD1 (5 bases). V lost 2 bases and J 3 bases, leaving 7 bases between the germline ends. The V gene's germline CDR1 is MNHEY and CDR2 SMNVEV (reference sequence). The CDR3 consists of 13 residues. The CDR3 is CASSLDSDYGYTF. DNA for the CDR3: TGTGCCAGCAGTTTAGACAGCGACTATGGCTACACCTTC.

In regard to this clonotype: This may stem from a read error, because a much larger clone lies one nucleotide away. This chain links TRBV7-3 with TRBJ2-6; D possibly matches TRBD1 or TRBD2 (5 bases each). The CDR3 has 19 residues. Germline-derived CDR1 and CDR2 are SGHTA and FQGTGA. The CDR3 coding sequence is TGTGCCAGCAGCTTAGGCAGCGAATCCCCTTTCTCTGGGGGCAACGTCCTGACTTTC. It specifies CASSLGSESPFSGGNVLTF.

V and J are TRBV5-1 and TRBJ1-3; D gene unclear. The CDR3 runs 16 residues. The germline gives CDR1 SGHRS, CDR2 YFSETQ. The germline V and J ends were trimmed by 4 bases and 0 bases, with 14 bases remaining between them. CDR3 bases: TGCGCCAGCAGCCCCCGGACTAGTCTCTCTGGAAACACCATATATTTT. It translates to CASSPRTSLSGNTIYF.

This clonotype was counted many times. V is TRBV10-3 and J is TRBJ2-7; no clear D. The V end lost 8 bases, the J end lost 6 bases, and 14 bases lay between the germline ends. The CDR3 covers 12 residues. Germline V gene lookup returns CDR1 ENHRY and CDR2 SYGVKD. Here the CDR3 reads CAIRQDLGEQYF. In DNA form, the CDR3 reads TGTGCCATCCGGCAGGACCTCGGCGAGCAGTACTTC.

This clonotype was counted many times. The rearrangement links TRBV6-1 to TRBJ2-3; D gene uncertain. The CDR3 consists of 15 residues. Germline V gives CDR1 MNHNS, CDR2 SASEGT. The ends were cut back, 3 bases at V and 1 base at J, with 11 bases in the middle. The CDR3 loop reads CASSDSLDGTDTQYF. The CDR3 DNA sequence: TGTGCCAGCAGTGACTCCCTGGATGGCACAGATACGCAGTATTTT.

The table lists this clonotype with many counts. The chain combines TRBV29-1 with TRBJ2-2; D gene ambiguous. The CDR3 has 16 amino acids. Deletions cut 3 bases from V and 0 bases from J, with 14 bases between. Germline lookup yields CDR1 SQVTM and CDR2 ANQGSEA. CDR3 loop: CSVEVGDPANTGELFF. CDR3 sequence (DNA): TGCAGCGTTGAGGTCGGCGACCCAGCGAACACCGGGGAGCTGTTTTTT.

This clonotype was recorded at least ten times. The chain couples TRBV2 to TRBJ1-2, with 7 bases lining up with TRBD1. The CDR3 is 16 residues long. The junction had 16 bases not matched to a gene; V was cut back by 8 bases and J by 4 bases. CDR1 is SNHLY and CDR2 is FYNNEI in the germline V gene. CDR3 coding DNA: TGTGCCAGCCGCTCAGAATTAGACAGGGTCGGCTATGGCTACACCTTC. As protein: CASRSELDRVGYGYTF.

The chain employs TRBV29-1 and TRBJ1-1, with no clear D. Germline assignment: CDR1 SQVTM and CDR2 ANQGSEA. Trimming left V 0 bases short and J 1 base short, with 9 bases between. This CDR3 has 14 residues. This CDR3 is CSVEETGWNTEAFF. The CDR3 region has the DNA TGCAGCGTTGAAGAGACCGGCTGGAACACTGAAGCTTTCTTT. Full variable domain (outside the CDR3, taken from reference TRBV29-1 and TRBJ1-1): SAVISQKPSRDICQRGTSLTIQCQVDSQVTMMFWYRQQPGQSLTLIATANQGSEATYESGFVIDKFPISRPNLTFSTLTVSNMSPEDSSIYLCSVEETGWNTEAFFGQGTRLTVV.

This clonotype has ten or more counts. The chain couples TRBV7-2 to TRBJ2-3, with D perhaps assigned TRBD1 or TRBD2 (5 bases each). Germline loops: CDR1 SGHTA, CDR2 FQGNSA. The ends were cut back, 4 bases at V and 6 bases at J, with 11 bases in the middle. The CDR3 totals 13 residues. The CDR3 DNA is TGTGCCAGCAGCTCGGGGCCGGACGATACGCAGTATTTT. It encodes CASSSGPDDTQYF.

This clonotype was recorded at least ten times. This chain connects TRBV3-1 to TRBJ2-7; the match to TRBD1 covers 7 bases. The CDR3 loop spans 14 amino acids. J gave up 2 bases and V 3 bases, and 4 bases lay outside the gene matches. From germline, CDR1 is LGHDT and CDR2 YNNKEL (reference sequence). The CDR3 DNA reads TGTGCCAGCAGCCACAACAGGGGACCCTACGAGCAGTACTTC. It codes for CASSHNRGPYEQYF.

This clonotype was picked up a small number of times. One base away lies a much larger clone, so this may be a sequencing read error. The rearrangement links TRBV20-1 to TRBJ2-5; 7 bases map to TRBD2. This CDR3 comprises 12 residues. The ends lost 6 bases at V and 6 bases at J; junction bases unmatched: 7. Germline V gene data show CDR1 as DFQATT and CDR2 as SNEGSKA (reference sequence). CDR3 in amino acids: CSAPGGGQTQYF. The CDR3 nucleotides read TGCAGTGCCCCGGGGGGTGGACAGACCCAGTACTTC.

On this clonotype: This may be a read error, as it is one base from a much larger clone. V is TRBV5-4 and J is TRBJ2-7; 7 bases fit TRBD2. Judging by the DNA end, TRBJ2-5 fits better; the J call may be wrong. CDR1 and CDR2 (germline): SGHNT, YYREEE (reference sequence). This CDR3 spans 14 amino acids. For the CDR3, the DNA is TGTGCCAGCAGCTTGATCTCAGGGAGGGGGACCCAGTACTTC. This gives the protein CASSLISGRGTQYF.

Worth noting for this clonotype: This may come from a read error, since a much larger clone is one base off. The chain links TRBV12-3 or TRBV12-4 to TRBJ2-1; D is unresolved. Judging by the DNA end, TRBJ2-7 fits better; the J call may be wrong. The length of the CDR3 is 14 residues. DNA for the CDR3: TGTGCCAGCAGCTATTACATCGTCTACAATGAGCAGTACTTC. Translating gives CASSYYIVYNEQYF.

The genes are TRBV29-1 and TRBJ2-5; 9 bases align to TRBD2. Germline trimming cut 4 bases from V and 0 bases from J; bases unmatched to any gene: 6. This CDR3 comprises 15 residues. Looked up from germline, CDR1 is SQVTM and CDR2 is ANQGSEA. This CDR3 reads CSVGASGAYQETQYF. Written as DNA, the CDR3 is TGCAGCGTTGGGGCTAGCGGGGCGTACCAAGAGACCCAGTACTTC. The full variable domain, its missing parts supplied by reference TRBV29-1 and TRBJ2-5, is SAVISQKPSRDICQRGTSLTIQCQVDSQVTMMFWYRQQPGQSLTLIATANQGSEATYESGFVIDKFPISRPNLTFSTLTVSNMSPEDSSIYLCSVGASGAYQETQYFGPGTRLLVL.